One TCR beta chain is described in this entry. The antigen remains unidentified. Measured with immunoSEQ multiplex PCR; TCRdb has only the in-frame clones, and not every one. The data hold tens of thousands of clones, with about 88% observed a single time. In germline, CDR1 is SGHNT, CDR2 YENEEA. V dropped 0 bases and J dropped 4 bases, with 13 bases sitting between them. This CDR3 region has 15 residues. The entry originates in a study of T cell repertoires in ileal Crohn's disease. Study context: At postoperative colonoscopy, neoterminal ileum biopsies were taken as M6.

Findings and caveats of the study: Mucosal expansions were suggested to be mainly CD8 T cells. Active smokers at surgery had more clonal expansions than non-smokers.

Time point here: neoterminal ileum biopsy at postoperative endoscopy, about 6 months after surgery. The receptor comes from an adult with Crohn's disease. The sample comprised ileal tissue. The rearrangement joins TRBV11-3 to TRBJ2-7; D is uncertain. CDR3 amino acids: CASSLDLNMEYEQYF. CDR3 DNA sequence: TGTGCCAGCAGCTTAGATCTCAACATGGAGTACGAGCAGTACTTC.